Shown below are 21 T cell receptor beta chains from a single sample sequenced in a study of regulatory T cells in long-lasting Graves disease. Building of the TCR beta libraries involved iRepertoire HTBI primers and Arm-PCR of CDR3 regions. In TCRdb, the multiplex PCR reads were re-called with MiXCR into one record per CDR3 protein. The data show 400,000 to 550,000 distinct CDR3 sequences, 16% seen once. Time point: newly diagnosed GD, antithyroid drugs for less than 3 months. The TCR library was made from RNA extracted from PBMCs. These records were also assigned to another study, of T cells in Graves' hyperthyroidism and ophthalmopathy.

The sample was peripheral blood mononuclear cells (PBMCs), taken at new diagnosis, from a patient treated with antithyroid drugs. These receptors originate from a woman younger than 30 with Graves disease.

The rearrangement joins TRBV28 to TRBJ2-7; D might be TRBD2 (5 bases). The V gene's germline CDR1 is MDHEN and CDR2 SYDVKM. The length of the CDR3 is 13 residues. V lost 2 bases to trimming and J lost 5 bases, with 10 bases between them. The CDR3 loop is CASSLGSQDEQYF. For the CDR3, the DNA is TGTGCCAGCAGTTTAGGGAGTCAGGACGAGCAGTACTTC.

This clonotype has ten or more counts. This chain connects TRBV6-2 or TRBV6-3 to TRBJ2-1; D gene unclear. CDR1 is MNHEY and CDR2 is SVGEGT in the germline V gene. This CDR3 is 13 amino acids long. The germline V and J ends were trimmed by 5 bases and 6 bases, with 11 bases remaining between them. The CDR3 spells CASSGEVGNEQFF. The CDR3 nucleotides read TGTGCCAGCAGTGGCGAGGTTGGCAATGAGCAGTTCTTC.

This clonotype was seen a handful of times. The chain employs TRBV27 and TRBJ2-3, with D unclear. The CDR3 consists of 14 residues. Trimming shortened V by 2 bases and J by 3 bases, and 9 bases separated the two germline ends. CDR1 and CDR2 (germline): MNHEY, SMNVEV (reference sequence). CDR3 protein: CASSLLGQTDTQYF. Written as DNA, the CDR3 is TGTGCCAGCAGTTTACTAGGGCAGACAGATACGCAGTATTTT.

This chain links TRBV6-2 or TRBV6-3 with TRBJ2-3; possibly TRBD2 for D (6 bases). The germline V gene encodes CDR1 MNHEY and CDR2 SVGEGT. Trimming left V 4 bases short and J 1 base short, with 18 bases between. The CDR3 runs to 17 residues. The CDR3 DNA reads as TGTGCCAGCAGTTTCTATCCTCTTGGGACTGGCACAGATACGCAGTATTTT. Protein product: CASSFYPLGTGTDTQYF.

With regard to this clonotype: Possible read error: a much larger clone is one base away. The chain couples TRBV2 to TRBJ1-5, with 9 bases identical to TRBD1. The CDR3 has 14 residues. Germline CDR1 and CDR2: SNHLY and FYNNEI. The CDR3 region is CASNEGTGYQPQHF. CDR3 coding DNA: TGTGCCAGCAATGAAGGGACAGGGTATCAGCCCCAGCATTTT.

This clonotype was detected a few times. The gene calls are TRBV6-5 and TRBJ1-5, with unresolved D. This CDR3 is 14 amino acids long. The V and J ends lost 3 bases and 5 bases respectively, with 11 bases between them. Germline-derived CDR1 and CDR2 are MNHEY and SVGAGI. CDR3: CASSYEMGDQPQHF. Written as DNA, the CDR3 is TGTGCCAGCAGTTATGAGATGGGCGATCAGCCCCAGCATTTT.

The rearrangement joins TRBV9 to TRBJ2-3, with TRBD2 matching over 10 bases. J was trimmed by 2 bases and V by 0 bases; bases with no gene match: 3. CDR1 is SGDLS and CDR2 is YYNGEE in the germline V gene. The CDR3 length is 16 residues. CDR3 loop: CASSVGTSGDTDTQYF. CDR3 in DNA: TGTGCCAGCAGCGTAGGGACTAGCGGAGACACAGATACGCAGTATTTT.

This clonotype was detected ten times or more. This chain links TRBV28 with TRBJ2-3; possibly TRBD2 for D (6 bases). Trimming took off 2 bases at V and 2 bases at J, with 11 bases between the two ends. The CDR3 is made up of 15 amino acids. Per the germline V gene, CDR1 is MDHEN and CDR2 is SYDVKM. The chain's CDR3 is CASSLEASDTDTQYF. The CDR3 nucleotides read TGTGCCAGCAGTTTAGAGGCTAGCGACACAGATACGCAGTATTTT. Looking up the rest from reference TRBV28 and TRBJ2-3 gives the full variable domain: DVKVTQSSRYLVKRTGEKVFLECVQDMDHENMFWYRQDPGLGLRLIYFSYDVKMKEKGDIPEGYSVSREKKERFSLILESASTNQTSMYLCASSLEASDTDTQYFGPGTRLTVL.

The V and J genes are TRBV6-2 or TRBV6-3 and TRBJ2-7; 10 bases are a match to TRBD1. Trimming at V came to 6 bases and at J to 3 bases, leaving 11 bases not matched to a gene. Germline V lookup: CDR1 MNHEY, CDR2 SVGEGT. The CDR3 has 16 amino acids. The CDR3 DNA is TGTGCCAGCAGCTCCCCCGGGACAGGGGATAGCTACGAGCAGTACTTC. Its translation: CASSSPGTGDSYEQYF.

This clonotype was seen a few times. The CDR3 DNA sequence: TGTGCCAGCAGTTCTGAGGACAGGGGTCCTGAAGCTTTCTTT. This encodes CASSSEDRGPEAFF. The chain combines TRBV27 with TRBJ1-1, with 9 nucleotides matching TRBD1. Trimming removed 4 bases from V and 6 bases from J; junction bases left unmatched: 6. Per germline, CDR1 MNHEY and CDR2 SMNVEV (reference sequence). The CDR3 spans 14 residues.

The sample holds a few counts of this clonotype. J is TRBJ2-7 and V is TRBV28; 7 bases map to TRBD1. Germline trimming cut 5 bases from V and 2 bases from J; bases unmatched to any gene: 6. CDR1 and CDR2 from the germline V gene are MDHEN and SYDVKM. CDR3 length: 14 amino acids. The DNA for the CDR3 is TGTGCCAGCAGTGGTTGGGGACAGACCTACGAGCAGTACTTC. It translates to CASSGWGQTYEQYF. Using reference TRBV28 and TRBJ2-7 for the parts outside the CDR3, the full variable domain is DVKVTQSSRYLVKRTGEKVFLECVQDMDHENMFWYRQDPGLGLRLIYFSYDVKMKEKGDIPEGYSVSREKKERFSLILESASTNQTSMYLCASSGWGQTYEQYFGPGTRLTVT.

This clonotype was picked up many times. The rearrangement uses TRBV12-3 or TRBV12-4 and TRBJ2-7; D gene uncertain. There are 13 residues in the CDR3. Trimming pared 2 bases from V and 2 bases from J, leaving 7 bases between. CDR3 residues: CASSLHFAYEQYF. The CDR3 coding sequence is TGTGCCAGCAGTTTACACTTTGCCTACGAGCAGTACTTC.

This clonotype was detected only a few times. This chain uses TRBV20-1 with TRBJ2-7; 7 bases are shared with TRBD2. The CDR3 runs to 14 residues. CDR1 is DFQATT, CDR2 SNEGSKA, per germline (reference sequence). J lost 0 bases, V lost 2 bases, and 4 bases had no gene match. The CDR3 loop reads CSARLREFSYEQYF. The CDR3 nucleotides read TGCAGTGCTAGATTGCGGGAGTTCTCCTACGAGCAGTACTTC.

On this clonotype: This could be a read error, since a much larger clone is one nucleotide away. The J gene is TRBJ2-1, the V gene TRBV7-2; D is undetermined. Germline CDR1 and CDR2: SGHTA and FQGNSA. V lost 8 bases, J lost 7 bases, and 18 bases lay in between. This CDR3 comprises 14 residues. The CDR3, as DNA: TGTGCCAGCGGCCCCGGTTGGGTGGGGAATGAGCAGTTCTTC. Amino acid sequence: CASGPGWVGNEQFF.

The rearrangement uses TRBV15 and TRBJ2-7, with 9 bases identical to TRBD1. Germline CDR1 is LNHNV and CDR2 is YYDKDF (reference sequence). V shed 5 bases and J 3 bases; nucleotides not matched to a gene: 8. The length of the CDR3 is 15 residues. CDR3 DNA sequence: TGTGCCACCAGCGGACCGGGACAGGGCCTCTACGAGCAGTACTTC. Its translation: CATSGPGQGLYEQYF.

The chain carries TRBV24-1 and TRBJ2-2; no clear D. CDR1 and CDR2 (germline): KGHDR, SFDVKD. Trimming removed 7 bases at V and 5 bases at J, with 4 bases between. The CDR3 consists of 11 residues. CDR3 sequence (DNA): TGTGCCACCAGCCATACCGGGGAGCTGTTTTTT. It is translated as CATSHTGELFF.

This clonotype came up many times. The CDR3 DNA sequence: TGTGCCAGCAGTTCCAGCGGACTTGTCAATGAGCAGTTCTTC. It yields the protein CASSSSGLVNEQFF. V gene TRBV28 combines with J gene TRBJ2-1; the D gene is possibly TRBD2 (5 bases). The V gene's germline CDR1 is MDHEN and CDR2 SYDVKM. The CDR3 has 14 amino acids. V lost 4 bases and J lost 6, with 13 bases in between.

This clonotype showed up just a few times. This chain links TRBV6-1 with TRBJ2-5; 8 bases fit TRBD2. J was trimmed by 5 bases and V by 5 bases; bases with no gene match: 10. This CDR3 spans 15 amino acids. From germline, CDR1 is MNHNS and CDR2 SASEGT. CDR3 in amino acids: CASSPGTSSWETQYF. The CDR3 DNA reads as TGTGCCAGCAGTCCCGGGACTAGTTCTTGGGAGACCCAGTACTTC.

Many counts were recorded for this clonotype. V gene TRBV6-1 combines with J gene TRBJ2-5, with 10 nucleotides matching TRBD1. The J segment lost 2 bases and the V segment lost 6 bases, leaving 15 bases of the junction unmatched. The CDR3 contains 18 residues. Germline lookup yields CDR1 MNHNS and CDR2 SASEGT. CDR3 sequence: CASRSRDRGASHQETQYF. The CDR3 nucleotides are TGTGCCAGCAGATCCCGGGACAGGGGAGCGTCTCATCAAGAGACCCAGTACTTC.

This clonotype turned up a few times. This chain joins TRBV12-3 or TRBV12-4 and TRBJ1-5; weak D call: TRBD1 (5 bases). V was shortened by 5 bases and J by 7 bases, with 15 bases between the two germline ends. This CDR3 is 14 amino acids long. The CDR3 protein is CASSTRDKGQPQHF. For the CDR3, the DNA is TGTGCCAGCAGTACCAGGGATAAAGGACAGCCCCAGCATTTT.

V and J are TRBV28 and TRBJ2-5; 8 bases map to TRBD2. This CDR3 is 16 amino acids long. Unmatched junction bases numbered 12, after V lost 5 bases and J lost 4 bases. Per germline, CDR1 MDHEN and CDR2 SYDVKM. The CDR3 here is CASSATGTSQRETQYF. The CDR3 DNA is TGTGCCAGCAGTGCTACCGGGACTAGTCAACGAGAGACCCAGTACTTC. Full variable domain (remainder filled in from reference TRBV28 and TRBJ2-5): DVKVTQSSRYLVKRTGEKVFLECVQDMDHENMFWYRQDPGLGLRLIYFSYDVKMKEKGDIPEGYSVSREKKERFSLILESASTNQTSMYLCASSATGTSQRETQYFGPGTRLLVL.